These 4 T cell receptor beta chains came from one sample sequenced in a study of shared clonotypes between healthy human individuals. Here immunoSEQ multiplex PCR was the method, and the copy in TCRdb shows in-frame clones only, minus some. The table shows roughly 1,500,000 clones, with 98% occurring only once. The sequencing sample was made of naive CD4+ T cells sorted from blood. Subset here: CD45RA+ positively selected. These receptors were taken from a man aged 30 to 39 in good health.

This sequence joins TRBV4-3 and TRBJ2-3, with TRBD2 matching 8 bases. CDR3 size: 16 residues. Germline assignment: CDR1 LGHNA and CDR2 YSLEER. Trimming cost V 1 base and J 4 bases; bases outside gene matches: 7. The CDR3 reads CASSQVTGGRSDTQYF. The DNA for the CDR3 is TGCGCCAGCAGCCAAGTAACGGGAGGGAGGTCAGATACGCAGTATTTT.

This chain links TRBV19 with TRBJ2-7; perhaps TRBD2 as D (6 bases). CDR1 and CDR2 from the germline V gene are LNHDA and SQIVND (reference sequence). The CDR3 covers 15 residues. Deletions cut 5 bases from V and 0 bases from J, with 14 bases between. The CDR3 bases are TGTGCCAGTAGTTCACCGGGACTTTACTCCTACGAGCAGTACTTC. Translating gives CASSSPGLYSYEQYF.

The rearrangement uses TRBV19 and TRBJ1-5; weak D call: TRBD1 (6 bases). V lost 5 bases, J lost 3 bases, and 8 bases lay in between. The CDR3 consists of 13 residues. Germline V gives CDR1 LNHDA, CDR2 SQIVND (reference sequence). CDR3 sequence reads: CASSSGVNQPQHF. The CDR3 bases are TGTGCCAGTAGTTCAGGGGTCAATCAGCCCCAGCATTTT. The variable domain in full, with the rest retrieved from reference TRBV19 and TRBJ1-5, is DGGITQSPKYLFRKEGQNVTLSCEQNLNHDAMYWYRQDPGQGLRLIYYSQIVNDFQKGDIAEGYSVSREKKESFPLTVTSAQKNPTAFYLCASSSGVNQPQHFGDGTRLSIL.

In this sample, this clone turned up a few times. The chain recombines TRBV9 with TRBJ2-7; D may be TRBD1 (5 bases). Deletions cut 3 bases from V and 1 base from J, with 8 bases between. Germline CDR1 and CDR2: SGDLS and YYNGEE. The CDR3 consists of 13 residues. The CDR3: CASSEAGSYEQYF. CDR3 DNA: TGTGCCAGCAGCGAGGCAGGGTCCTACGAGCAGTACTTC.